Listed below are T cell receptor beta chains from one sample, sequenced in a study of T cells in Graves' hyperthyroidism and ophthalmopathy. TCRdb fed the multiplex PCR reads into MiXCR, producing one record per CDR3 protein. The table records about 400,000 distinct CDR3 sequences, approximately 25% of them present only once. Sequencing was performed on blood. The receptors were sampled from a man between 50 and 59 years old with Graves' hyperthyroidism. CDR3s include the opening cysteine and the closing phenylalanine or tryptophan. Each record gives: clone size, J gene, V gene, D gene, CDR3 protein, CDR3 DNA. The D gene is left open where the match is weak. Size is stated for part of the rows, as once, few or many counts, or as a class when the clone is expanded.

size: -
J: TRBJ1-4
V: TRBV29-1
D: -
CDR3: CSVVNSVGEKLFF
DNA: TGCAGCGTTGTCAACAGTGTTGGGGAAAAACTGTTTTTT

size: -
J: TRBJ2-5
V: TRBV4-1
D: -
CDR3: CASSQVGTAGAQYF
DNA: TGCGCCAGCAGCCAAGTCGGAACCGCCGGGGCCCAGTACTTC

size: many
J: TRBJ2-1
V: TRBV24-1
D: TRBD2
CDR3: CATSSRLAGAYNEQFF
DNA: TGTGCCACCAGCTCCAGACTAGCGGGGGCCTACAATGAGCAGTTCTTC

size: -
J: TRBJ2-1
V: TRBV7-9
D: TRBD2
CDR3: CASSGPLADLGSVEQFF
DNA: TGTGCCAGCAGCGGACCACTAGCGGACCTGGGGTCCGTTGAGCAGTTCTTC

size: few
J: TRBJ1-2
V: TRBV5-1
D: TRBD1
CDR3: CASSRTGQDYGYTF
DNA: TGCGCCAGCAGCAGAACGGGACAGGACTATGGCTACACCTTC

size: many
J: TRBJ1-1
V: TRBV3-1
D: -
CDR3: CASSRGRGIEAFF
DNA: TGTGCCAGCAGCCGAGGCAGGGGAATTGAAGCTTTCTTT

size: few
J: TRBJ1-5
V: TRBV18
D: -
CDR3: CASSEGGVSNQPQHF
DNA: TGTGCCAGCTCAGAAGGGGGAGTGAGCAATCAGCCCCAGCATTTT

size: -
J: TRBJ1-2
V: TRBV7-2
D: -
CDR3: CASSLTGSRVSYGYTF
DNA: TGTGCCAGCAGCTTAACAGGGAGTCGGGTTAGCTATGGCTACACCTTC

size: -
J: TRBJ1-5
V: TRBV20-1
D: -
CDR3: CSARPGSAQPQHF
DNA: TGCAGTGCTAGGCCAGGGAGCGCTCAGCCCCAGCATTTT

size: few
J: TRBJ1-5
V: TRBV12-3/TRBV12-4
D: -
CDR3: CASSFSSNQPQHF
DNA: TGTGCCAGCAGTTTCAGTAGCAATCAGCCCCAGCATTTT

size: -
J: TRBJ2-2
V: TRBV29-1
D: TRBD1
CDR3: CSVIRDRNTGELFF
DNA: TGCAGCGTTATAAGGGACAGGAACACCGGGGAGCTGTTTTTT

size: few
J: TRBJ2-1
V: TRBV11-1
D: -
CDR3: CASSWTVGDYNEQFF
DNA: TGTGCCAGCAGTTGGACCGTTGGCGACTACAATGAGCAGTTCTTC

size: -
J: TRBJ1-5
V: TRBV6-2/TRBV6-3
D: TRBD1
CDR3: CASRNDRGVNQPQHF
DNA: TGTGCCAGCAGAAACGACAGGGGCGTAAATCAGCCCCAGCATTTT

size: few
J: TRBJ1-4
V: TRBV28
D: TRBD1
CDR3: CASSLEGQGNEKLFF
DNA: TGTGCCAGCAGTTTGGAGGGACAGGGGAATGAAAAACTGTTTTTT

size: many
J: TRBJ1-1
V: TRBV29-1
D: -
CDR3: CSVENLQGLTEAFF
DNA: TGCAGCGTTGAAAATCTGCAGGGGCTCACTGAAGCTTTCTTT

size: -
J: TRBJ2-4
V: TRBV7-3
D: TRBD2
CDR3: CASSLSGGGKNIQYF
DNA: TGTGCCAGCAGTTTAAGCGGGGGCGGCAAAAACATTCAGTACTTC

size: -
J: TRBJ1-1
V: TRBV28
D: -
CDR3: CASSLGAGYRTEAFF
DNA: TGTGCCAGCAGTTTAGGGGCAGGGTATCGAACTGAAGCTTTCTTT

size: few
J: TRBJ2-3
V: TRBV5-1
D: TRBD1
CDR3: CASSPGQGGAGDTQYF
DNA: TGCGCCAGCAGCCCTGGACAGGGGGGCGCAGGAGATACGCAGTATTTT

size: -
J: TRBJ2-3
V: TRBV20-1
D: -
CDR3: CSGIHGGWGDTQYF
DNA: TGCAGTGGAATTCACGGGGGCTGGGGTGATACGCAGTATTTT

size: few
J: TRBJ2-6
V: TRBV27
D: -
CDR3: CASSLYGGPPSGANVLTF
DNA: TGTGCCAGCAGTTTATATGGGGGCCCCCCCTCTGGGGCCAACGTCCTGACTTTC

size: few
J: TRBJ2-7
V: TRBV10-3
D: -
CDR3: CAISEFGSTYEQYF
DNA: TGTGCCATCAGTGAGTTCGGCAGTACCTACGAGCAGTACTTC

size: -
J: TRBJ2-1
V: TRBV20-1
D: TRBD2
CDR3: CSASSGSRINEQFF
DNA: TGCAGTGCATCTAGCGGGAGCAGAATTAATGAGCAGTTCTTC

size: many
J: TRBJ1-5
V: TRBV20-1
D: -
CDR3: CSARGGFNQPQHF
DNA: TGCAGTGCTAGGGGTGGGTTCAATCAGCCCCAGCATTTT

size: many
J: TRBJ2-7
V: TRBV2
D: -
CDR3: CASRYGYEQYF
DNA: TGTGCCAGCAGGTACGGCTACGAGCAGTACTTC

size: -
J: TRBJ2-7
V: TRBV11-2
D: TRBD1
CDR3: CASSLAGQESYEQYF
DNA: TGTGCCAGCAGCTTAGCGGGACAGGAATCCTACGAGCAGTACTTC

size: -
J: TRBJ2-1
V: TRBV11-2
D: TRBD2
CDR3: CASSQAGTSGSYEQFF
DNA: TGTGCCAGCAGCCAAGCCGGGACTAGCGGGAGTTATGAGCAGTTCTTC

size: -
J: TRBJ1-1
V: TRBV19
D: -
CDR3: CASTKTGATEAFF
DNA: TGTGCCAGTACTAAAACGGGGGCAACTGAAGCTTTCTTT

size: many
J: TRBJ2-1
V: TRBV7-3
D: TRBD2
CDR3: CASSLSTSVDEQFF
DNA: TGTGCCAGCAGCTTAAGCACTAGCGTTGATGAGCAGTTCTTC

size: -
J: TRBJ2-7
V: TRBV7-3
D: TRBD2
CDR3: CASSRDYAGEQYF
DNA: TGTGCCAGCAGCCGGGACTATGCGGGGGAGCAGTACTTC

size: many
J: TRBJ1-3
V: TRBV3-1
D: -
CDR3: CASSPRDGGNTIYF
DNA: TGTGCCAGCAGCCCCCGGGACGGCGGAAACACCATATATTTT

size: few
J: TRBJ2-7
V: TRBV20-1
D: TRBD1
CDR3: CSARGDRGHSYEQYF
DNA: TGCAGTGCTAGAGGAGACAGGGGGCACTCCTACGAGCAGTACTTC

size: many
J: TRBJ2-7
V: TRBV7-8
D: TRBD2
CDR3: CASSRLAGEPYEQYF
DNA: TGTGCCAGCAGCAGACTAGCGGGAGAACCATACGAGCAGTACTTC

size: few
J: TRBJ2-7
V: TRBV6-1
D: -
CDR3: CASSSPTEQYF
DNA: TGTGCCAGCAGTTCCCCGACGGAGCAGTACTTC

size: many
J: TRBJ2-2
V: TRBV28
D: TRBD2
CDR3: CASRPGGSGELFF
DNA: TGTGCCAGCAGGCCCGGGGGGTCCGGGGAGCTGTTTTTT

size: -
J: TRBJ2-7
V: TRBV28
D: -
CDR3: CASSWITETADYEQYF
DNA: TGTGCCAGCAGTTGGATTACGGAGACAGCAGACTACGAGCAGTACTTC

size: many
J: TRBJ1-5
V: TRBV27
D: -
CDR3: CASSLSGLSNQPQHF
DNA: TGTGCCAGCAGTTTATCCGGGCTTAGCAATCAGCCCCAGCATTTT

size: -
J: TRBJ2-4
V: TRBV12-3/TRBV12-4
D: -
CDR3: CASSMIRNIQYF
DNA: TGTGCCAGCAGCATGATCAGAAACATTCAGTACTTC

size: -
J: TRBJ2-1
V: TRBV7-3
D: TRBD2
CDR3: CASSSSSGGSSYNEQFF
DNA: TGTGCCAGCAGCTCTAGTTCGGGAGGGAGCTCCTACAATGAGCAGTTCTTC

size: few
J: TRBJ2-5
V: TRBV11-3
D: -
CDR3: CASSLYWGEDPETQYF
DNA: TGTGCCAGCAGCCTCTATTGGGGGGAGGATCCGGAGACCCAGTACTTC

size: -
J: TRBJ2-5
V: TRBV3-1
D: TRBD2
CDR3: CASSLSGWTQETQYF
DNA: TGTGCCAGCAGCCTTAGCGGGTGGACCCAAGAGACCCAGTACTTC

size: -
J: TRBJ2-7
V: TRBV6-1
D: TRBD2
CDR3: CASSMLAGAYEQYF
DNA: TGTGCCAGCAGTATGCTAGCGGGAGCCTACGAGCAGTACTTC

size: many
J: TRBJ2-1
V: TRBV7-2
D: TRBD2
CDR3: CASSLRPPGLVTEQFF
DNA: TGTGCCAGCAGCCTCCGTCCCCCGGGACTAGTGACTGAGCAGTTCTTC

size: few
J: TRBJ2-7
V: TRBV28
D: -
CDR3: CASSHLSTSFYSYEQYF
DNA: TGTGCCAGCAGTCATCTCTCAACTAGCTTCTACTCCTACGAGCAGTACTTC

size: many
J: TRBJ2-1
V: TRBV2
D: TRBD2
CDR3: CASSVDASGRYNEQFF
DNA: TGTGCCAGCAGTGTGGACGCTAGCGGCCGCTACAATGAGCAGTTCTTC

size: few
J: TRBJ2-5
V: TRBV5-1
D: TRBD1
CDR3: CASSLGRGLRETQYF
DNA: TGCGCCAGCAGCTTGGGAAGGGGGCTGAGAGAGACCCAGTACTTC

size: many
J: TRBJ2-2
V: TRBV11-2
D: -
CDR3: CASSLVAGMNTGELFF
DNA: TGTGCCAGCAGCTTAGTGGCTGGGATGAACACCGGGGAGCTGTTTTTT

size: few
J: TRBJ2-1
V: TRBV5-1
D: -
CDR3: CASSLGQSITGVYEQFF
DNA: TGCGCCAGCAGCTTGGGTCAGTCTATCACTGGGGTCTATGAGCAGTTCTTC

size: -
J: TRBJ1-3
V: TRBV27
D: -
CDR3: CASSLMGAGNTIYF
DNA: TGTGCCAGCAGTTTAATGGGGGCGGGAAACACCATATATTTT

size: few
J: TRBJ1-1
V: TRBV29-1
D: -
CDR3: CSAAPGTVNTEAFF
DNA: TGCAGCGCTGCCCCCGGGACGGTGAACACTGAAGCTTTCTTT

size: few
J: TRBJ1-1
V: TRBV19
D: TRBD1
CDR3: CASSPSGTGRSMDTEAFF
DNA: TGTGCCAGTAGCCCTTCCGGGACAGGGAGATCGATGGACACTGAAGCTTTCTTT

size: -
J: TRBJ2-7
V: TRBV6-2/TRBV6-3
D: -
CDR3: CASSYFLLYEQYF
DNA: TGTGCCAGCAGTTACTTCCTCCTGTACGAGCAGTACTTC

size: few
J: TRBJ1-2
V: TRBV29-1
D: -
CDR3: CSVLRGYGYTF
DNA: TGCAGCGTCCTAAGGGGCTATGGCTACACCTTC

size: -
J: TRBJ2-1
V: TRBV29-1
D: -
CDR3: CSVGQLSSYNEQFF
DNA: TGCAGCGTTGGACAGTTGAGCTCCTACAATGAGCAGTTCTTC

size: many
J: TRBJ2-7
V: TRBV28
D: -
CDR3: CASEKDSYEQYF
DNA: TGTGCCAGCGAAAAGGACTCCTACGAGCAGTACTTC

size: once
J: TRBJ2-1
V: TRBV11-1
D: TRBD1
CDR3: CAGSTTGDPYNEQFF
DNA: TGTGCCGGCAGCACGACAGGGGACCCCTACAATGAGCAGTTCTTC